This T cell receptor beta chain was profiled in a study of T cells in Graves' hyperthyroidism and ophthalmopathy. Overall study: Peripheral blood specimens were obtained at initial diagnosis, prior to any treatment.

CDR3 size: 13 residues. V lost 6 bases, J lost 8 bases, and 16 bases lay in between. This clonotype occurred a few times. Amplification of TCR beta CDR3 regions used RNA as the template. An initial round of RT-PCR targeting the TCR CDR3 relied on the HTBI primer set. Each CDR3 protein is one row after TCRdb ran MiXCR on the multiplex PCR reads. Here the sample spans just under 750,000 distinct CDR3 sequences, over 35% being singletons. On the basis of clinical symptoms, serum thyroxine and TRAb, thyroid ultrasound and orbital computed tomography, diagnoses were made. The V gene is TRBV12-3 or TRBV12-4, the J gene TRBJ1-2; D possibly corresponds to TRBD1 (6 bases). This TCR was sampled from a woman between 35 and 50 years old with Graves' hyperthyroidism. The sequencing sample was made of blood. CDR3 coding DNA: TGTGCCAGCAGCTCCGACCGGGACAAGGGCTACACCTTC. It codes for CASSSDRDKGYTF.